The sample holds a few counts of the clone carrying this T cell receptor (beta chain). Antigen specificity is unknown. TCRdb ran MiXCR on the RT-PCR reads and lists one entry per CDR3 protein. This table has hundreds of thousands of distinct CDR3 sequences, about 18% appearing once. The V segment lost 5 bases and the J segment 8 bases; nucleotides outside the gene matches: 9. This CDR3 has 15 amino acids. CDR1 is SNHLY, CDR2 FYNNEI, per germline. This sample stems from a study of response to subunit inactivated influenza vaccine. General study points: The authors put forward the suggestion that each seasonal influenza vaccination may bring in only a limited number of new T cells.

This sequence originates from a man aged 45-60 years who received an inactivated influenza vaccine. The specimen was PBMCs from blood, collected approximately 5 days after vaccination. The chain combines TRBV2 with TRBJ1-4; 9 bases fit TRBD1. CDR3 amino acids: CASSQLGTGNEKLFF. CDR3 nucleotides: TGTGCCAGCAGTCAGTTGGGGACAGGGAACGAAAAACTGTTTTTT.